A selection of T cell receptor beta chains follows, all from one sample in a study of blood T cell repertoires in COVID-19. Using immunoSEQ multiplex PCR, the repertoire was profiled, and TCRdb retains in-frame clones only, with some absent. The sample yields some 240,000 clones, roughly 88% seen once. What was sequenced was PBMCs or T cells enriched from blood (not recorded which). Receptors were obtained from a woman aged 40-49 years who had been exposed to COVID-19. Both conserved end residues are part of each CDR3. Fields, in order: clone size, J gene, D gene, V gene, CDR3 protein, CDR3 DNA. The D gene is left open where the match is weak. Expanded clones are given a class, and other clones once, few, many or no size at all.

clone_size: NA
j_call: TRBJ1-6
d_call: NA
v_call: TRBV9
cdr3_aa: CASSRSPSRDKRTSPLDSPLHF
cdr3_nt: TGTGCCAGCAGTCGCTCACCTAGCCGGGACAAACGAACCTCCCCCTTGGATTCACCCCTCCACTTT

clone_size: NA
j_call: TRBJ2-3
d_call: TRBD2
v_call: TRBV2
cdr3_aa: CASSILAGGPTSTDTQYF
cdr3_nt: TGTGCCAGCAGTATACTAGCGGGGGGACCGACTAGCACAGATACGCAGTATTTT

clone_size: NA
j_call: TRBJ1-3
d_call: NA
v_call: TRBV7-9
cdr3_aa: CASSLVFGEPGNTIYF
cdr3_nt: TGTGCCAGCAGCTTAGTCTTTGGGGAGCCCGGAAACACCATATATTTT

clone_size: NA
j_call: TRBJ2-7
d_call: TRBD1
v_call: TRBV19
cdr3_aa: CASSKGDSGSPWEQYF
cdr3_nt: TGTGCCAGTAGTAAGGGGGACAGTGGGTCCCCTTGGGAGCAGTACTTC

clone_size: NA
j_call: TRBJ1-5
d_call: NA
v_call: TRBV6-5
cdr3_aa: CASGRNRVGDQPQHF
cdr3_nt: TGTGCCAGCGGGCGGAACAGGGTTGGGGATCAGCCCCAGCATTTT

clone_size: NA
j_call: TRBJ1-4
d_call: NA
v_call: TRBV12-3/TRBV12-4
cdr3_aa: CASSRGTEGKLFF
cdr3_nt: TGTGCCAGCAGTCGAGGGACTGAAGGAAAACTGTTTTTT

clone_size: NA
j_call: TRBJ1-6
d_call: NA
v_call: TRBV28
cdr3_aa: CASRRPGTVDYNSPLHF
cdr3_nt: TGTGCCAGCAGACGCCCTGGGACTGTAGACTATAATTCACCCCTCCACTTT

clone_size: NA
j_call: TRBJ1-2
d_call: TRBD1
v_call: TRBV30
cdr3_aa: CAWSGQGNGNYGYTF
cdr3_nt: TGTGCCTGGAGCGGACAGGGGAACGGTAACTATGGCTACACCTTC

clone_size: once
j_call: TRBJ2-3
d_call: NA
v_call: TRBV19
cdr3_aa: CASSVWGTSTDTQYF
cdr3_nt: TGTGCCAGTAGTGTGTGGGGGACTAGCACAGATACGCAGTATTTT

clone_size: NA
j_call: TRBJ2-5
d_call: TRBD1
v_call: TRBV2
cdr3_aa: CASSPGTGSGETQYF
cdr3_nt: TGTGCCAGCAGCCCCGGGACAGGGTCCGGAGAGACCCAGTACTTC

clone_size: NA
j_call: TRBJ1-5
d_call: TRBD1
v_call: TRBV15
cdr3_aa: CATSRRQGARGNQPQHF
cdr3_nt: TGTGCCACCAGCAGACGACAGGGGGCGCGAGGCAATCAGCCCCAGCATTTT

clone_size: NA
j_call: TRBJ2-7
d_call: NA
v_call: TRBV24-1
cdr3_aa: CATSAATDRPYEQYF
cdr3_nt: TGTGCCACCAGTGCCGCGACGGACAGACCTTACGAGCAGTACTTC

clone_size: NA
j_call: TRBJ1-4
d_call: NA
v_call: TRBV2
cdr3_aa: CASDRPNEKLFF
cdr3_nt: TGTGCCAGCGACAGGCCTAATGAAAAACTGTTTTTT

clone_size: NA
j_call: TRBJ1-2
d_call: TRBD1
v_call: TRBV7-2
cdr3_aa: CASSHSFWTGGDYGYTF
cdr3_nt: TGTGCCAGCAGCCACAGCTTTTGGACAGGGGGTGACTATGGCTACACCTTC

clone_size: NA
j_call: TRBJ2-5
d_call: NA
v_call: TRBV4-3
cdr3_aa: CASSQDPGKETQYF
cdr3_nt: TGCGCCAGCAGCCAAGATCCGGGTAAAGAGACCCAGTACTTC